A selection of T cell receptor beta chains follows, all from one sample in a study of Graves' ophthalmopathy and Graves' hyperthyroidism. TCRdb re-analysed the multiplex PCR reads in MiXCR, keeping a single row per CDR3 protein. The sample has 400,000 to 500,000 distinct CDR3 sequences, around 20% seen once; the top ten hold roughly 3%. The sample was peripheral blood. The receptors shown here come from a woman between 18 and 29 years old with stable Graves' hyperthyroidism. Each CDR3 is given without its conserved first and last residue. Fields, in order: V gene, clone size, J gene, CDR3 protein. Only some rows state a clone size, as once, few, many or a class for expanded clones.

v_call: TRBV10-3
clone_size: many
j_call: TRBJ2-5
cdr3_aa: AISQGETQY

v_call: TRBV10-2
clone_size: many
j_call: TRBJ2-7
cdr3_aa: ASAASYEQY

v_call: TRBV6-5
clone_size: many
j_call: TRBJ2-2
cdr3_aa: ASTDRALPGELF

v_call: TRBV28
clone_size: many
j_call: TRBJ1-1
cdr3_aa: ASRRRDRGRMNTEAF

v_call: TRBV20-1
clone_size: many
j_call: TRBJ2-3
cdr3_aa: SAKGGRTADTQY

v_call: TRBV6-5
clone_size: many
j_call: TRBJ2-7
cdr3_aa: ASSYSSGRYYEQY

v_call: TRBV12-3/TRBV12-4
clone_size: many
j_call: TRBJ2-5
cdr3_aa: ASSLDWQETQY

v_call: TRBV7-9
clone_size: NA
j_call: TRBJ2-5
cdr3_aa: ASSLREGRGTQY

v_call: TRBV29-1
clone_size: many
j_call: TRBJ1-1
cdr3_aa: SGGSGNTEAF

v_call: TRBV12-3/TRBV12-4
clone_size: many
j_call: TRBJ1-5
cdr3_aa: ASRHGQFGNQPQH

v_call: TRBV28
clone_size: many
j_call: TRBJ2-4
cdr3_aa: ATRRGGPKNIQY

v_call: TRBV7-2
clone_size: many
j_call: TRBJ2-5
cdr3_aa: ASSPRTSEETQY

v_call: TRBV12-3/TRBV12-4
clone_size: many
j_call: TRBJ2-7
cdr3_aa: ASSRRTGPSYEQY

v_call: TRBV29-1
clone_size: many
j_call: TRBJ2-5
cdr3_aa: SVEWETQY

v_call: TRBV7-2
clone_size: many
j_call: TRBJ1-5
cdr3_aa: ASSLRTGRDQPQH

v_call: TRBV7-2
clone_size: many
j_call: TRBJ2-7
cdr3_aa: ASSLVHEQY

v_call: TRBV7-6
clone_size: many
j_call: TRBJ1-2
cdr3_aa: ASSLALSGVYT

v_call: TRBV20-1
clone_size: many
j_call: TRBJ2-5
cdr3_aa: SAIPGPKWETQY

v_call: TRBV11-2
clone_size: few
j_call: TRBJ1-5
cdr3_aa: ASSPDGSNQPQH

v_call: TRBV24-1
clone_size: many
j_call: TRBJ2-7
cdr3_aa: ATSDDWTYEQY

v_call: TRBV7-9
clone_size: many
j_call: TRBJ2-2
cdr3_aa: ASTNRENTGELF

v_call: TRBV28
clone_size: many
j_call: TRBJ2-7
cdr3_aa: ASTGLPSYEQY

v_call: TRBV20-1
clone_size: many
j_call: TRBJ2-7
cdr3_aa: SAGDSPDEQY

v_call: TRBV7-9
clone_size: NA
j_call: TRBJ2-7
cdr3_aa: ASSLGRSPSYEQY

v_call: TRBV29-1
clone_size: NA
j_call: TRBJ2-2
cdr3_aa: SARVTSQAGELF

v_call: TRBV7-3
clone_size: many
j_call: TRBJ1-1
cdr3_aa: ASSLNAGLNTEAF

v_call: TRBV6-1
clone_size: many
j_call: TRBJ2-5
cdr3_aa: ASTPQAGIETQY

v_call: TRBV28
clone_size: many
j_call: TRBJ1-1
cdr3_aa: ASSRGGRGTEAF

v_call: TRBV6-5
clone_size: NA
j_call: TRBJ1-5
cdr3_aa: ASTSEKQNQPQH

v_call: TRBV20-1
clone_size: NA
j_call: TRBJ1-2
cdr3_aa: SASSAGYYGYT

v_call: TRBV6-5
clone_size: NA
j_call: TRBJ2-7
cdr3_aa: ASSQSSGGNTYEQY

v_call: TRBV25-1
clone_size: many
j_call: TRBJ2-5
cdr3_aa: ASSEEGLAGGQETQY

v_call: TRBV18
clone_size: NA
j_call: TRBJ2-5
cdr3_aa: ASSSGGMETQY

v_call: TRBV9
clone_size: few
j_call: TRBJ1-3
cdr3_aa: ASSPGGLGGNTIY

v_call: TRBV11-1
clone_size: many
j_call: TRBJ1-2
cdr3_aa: ASSLVRGVSRGSKGYT

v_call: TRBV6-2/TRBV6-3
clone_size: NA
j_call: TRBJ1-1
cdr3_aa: ASRAIYLGNTEAF

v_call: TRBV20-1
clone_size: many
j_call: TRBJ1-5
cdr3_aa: SAIRDGANQPQH

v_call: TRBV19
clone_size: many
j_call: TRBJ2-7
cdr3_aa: ASSIGPPGHNYEQY

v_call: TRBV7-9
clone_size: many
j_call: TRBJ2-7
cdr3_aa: ASSSSSGRASYEQY

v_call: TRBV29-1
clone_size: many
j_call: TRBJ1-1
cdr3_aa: SVGGENTEAF

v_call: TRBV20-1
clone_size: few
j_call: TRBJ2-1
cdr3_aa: SAREGGSSYNEQF

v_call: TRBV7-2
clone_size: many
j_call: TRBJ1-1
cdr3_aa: ASSLAPGRRNTEAF

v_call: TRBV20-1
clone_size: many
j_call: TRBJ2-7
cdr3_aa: SAKPGPWESSYEQY

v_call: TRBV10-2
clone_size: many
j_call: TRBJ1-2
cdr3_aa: ASSGSDYGYT

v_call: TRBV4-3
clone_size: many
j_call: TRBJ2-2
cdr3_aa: ASSQDVTGELF

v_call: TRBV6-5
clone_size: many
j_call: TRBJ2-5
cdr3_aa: ASSYVGASGETQY

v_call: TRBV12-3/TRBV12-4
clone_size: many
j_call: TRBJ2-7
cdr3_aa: ASRQAGIYEQY

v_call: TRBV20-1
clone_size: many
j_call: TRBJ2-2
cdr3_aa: SARLYGRRTGELF

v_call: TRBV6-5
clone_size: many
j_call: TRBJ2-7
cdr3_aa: ASSSRDTSYEQY

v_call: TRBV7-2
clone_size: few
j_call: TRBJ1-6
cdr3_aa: ASSPSDRGGRTPLH

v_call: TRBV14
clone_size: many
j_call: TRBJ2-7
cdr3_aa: ASSQGGWSYEQY